The sequence of this T cell receptor beta chain was determined in a study of cytomegalovirus exposure and HLA in healthy donors. PCR primers comprised 60 Vbeta and 13 Jbeta primers. Sequencing used immunoSEQ multiplex PCR; TCRdb keeps in-frame clones, though not all of them. This table holds tens of thousands of clones, around 90% found once. The J segment lost 5 bases and the V segment lost 0 bases, leaving 14 bases of the junction unmatched. Germline-derived CDR1 and CDR2 are SGDLS and YYNGEE. The CDR3 length is 17 residues. V and J are TRBV9 and TRBJ2-7; the match to TRBD2 covers 7 bases. The sequencing input was PBMCs. The TCR comes from a man between 18 and 29 years old in good health and CMV-seronegative. CDR3 DNA: TGTGCCAGCAGCGTAGATCCCCTTGCGGGAGTGATCCACGAGCAGTACTTC. It specifies CASSVDPLAGVIHEQYF.